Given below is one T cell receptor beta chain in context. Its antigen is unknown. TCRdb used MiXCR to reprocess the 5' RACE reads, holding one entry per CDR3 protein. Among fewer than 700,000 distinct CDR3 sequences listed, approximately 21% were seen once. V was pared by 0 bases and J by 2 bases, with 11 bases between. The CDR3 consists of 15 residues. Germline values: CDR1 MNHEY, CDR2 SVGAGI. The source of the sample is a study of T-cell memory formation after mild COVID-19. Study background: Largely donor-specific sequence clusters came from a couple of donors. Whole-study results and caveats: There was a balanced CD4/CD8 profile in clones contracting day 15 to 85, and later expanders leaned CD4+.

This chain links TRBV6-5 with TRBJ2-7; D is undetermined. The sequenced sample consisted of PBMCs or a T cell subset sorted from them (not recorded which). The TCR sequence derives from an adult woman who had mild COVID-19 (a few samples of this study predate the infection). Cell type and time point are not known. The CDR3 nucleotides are TGTGCCAGCAGTTACTCGGGTCATGCCACCTACGAGCAGTACTTC. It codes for CASSYSGHATYEQYF.